The rows below give T cell receptor beta chains drawn from one sample of a study of shared clonotypes between healthy human individuals. Profiled with immunoSEQ multiplex PCR; TCRdb holds only in-frame clones, not every one. The sample includes approximately 2.1 million clones, approximately 93% seen only once; the top ten take 0.3% to 0.4%. The sample comprised naive CD4+ T cells from PBMCs. These TCRs come from a man younger than 35 in good health. Some clones in this sample may be carry-over from other donors' samples. The CDR3 runs from the conserved cysteine through the conserved F or W. D genes are given only for firm matches. The size of a clone is reported for some rows only, either as once, few or many, or as a class for expanded clones.

CDR3nt | CDR3aa | d_gene | j_gene | v_gene | abundance
TGCGCCAGCAGCTCAGGAGGGTCGTACACTGAAGCTTTCTTT | CASSSGGSYTEAFF | - | TRBJ1-1 | TRBV5-1 | -
TGCGCCAGCAGTGACTTCAGTGGGAGAGGCCCCCTCGAGCAGTACTTC | CASSDFSGRGPLEQYF | - | TRBJ2-7 | TRBV10-1 | -
TGCGCCAGCAGCTTGAGGGACAGGGGCGCGAACTCTGGGGCCAACGTCCTGACTTTC | CASSLRDRGANSGANVLTF | TRBD1 | TRBJ2-6 | TRBV5-1 | once
TGTGCCAGCAGGGCCCAGGGAGGCGAGCAGTACTTC | CASRAQGGEQYF | - | TRBJ2-7 | TRBV25-1 | -
TGTGCCAGCAGGGGGGTAACCGCCTCTAACTATGGCTACACCTTC | CASRGVTASNYGYTF | - | TRBJ1-2 | TRBV6-1 | once
TGTGCCAGCAGCTCCCGACAAGGAGTCCTCTACGAGCAGTACTTC | CASSSRQGVLYEQYF | - | TRBJ2-7 | TRBV7-2 | -
TGTGCCAGCAGTCGATCACTAGCGGGAGGTACCGGGGAGCTGTTTTTT | CASSRSLAGGTGELFF | TRBD2 | TRBJ2-2 | TRBV7-8 | -
TGTGCCAGCTCATTTAGCGGTGGCAATGAGCAGTTCTTC | CASSFSGGNEQFF | - | TRBJ2-1 | TRBV18 | -
TGTGCCAGCAGCTTAATTGGGGGCAGAGGGAACAATGAGCAGTTCTTC | CASSLIGGRGNNEQFF | - | TRBJ2-1 | TRBV11-2 | -
TGTGCCAGCAGCCGCCTCGGCGGGAGGTCCTACGAGCAGTACTTC | CASSRLGGRSYEQYF | TRBD2 | TRBJ2-7 | TRBV27 | -
TGTGCCAGCAGTAGGACTAGCGGACAATCCTACGAGCAGTACTTC | CASSRTSGQSYEQYF | TRBD2 | TRBJ2-7 | TRBV7-8 | once
TGTGCCAGCAGCTTGGCCAGGCGGGTGAACACTGAAGCTTTCTTT | CASSLARRVNTEAFF | - | TRBJ1-1 | TRBV5-8 | -
TGTGCTAGTGGTTCGTCGGGAGAGACCCAGTACTTC | CASGSSGETQYF | - | TRBJ2-5 | TRBV12-5 | -
TGTGCCAGCAGTTCAAGCGAAAAACTGTTTTTT | CASSSSEKLFF | - | TRBJ1-4 | TRBV28 | -
TGTGCCAGCAGTGGGTTGAGCACAGATACGCAGTATTTT | CASSGLSTDTQYF | - | TRBJ2-3 | TRBV6-5 | -
TGTGCCAGCAGTGGAGCAGGACAGAAAAATGAAAAACTGTTTTTT | CASSGAGQKNEKLFF | - | TRBJ1-4 | TRBV25-1 | -
TGTACCTCGCGGGAAAGTTCCTACGAGCAGTACTTC | CTSRESSYEQYF | - | TRBJ2-7 | TRBV2 | few
TGCGCCAGCAGCTTGGCCTCTAGTCGAGAGACCCAGTACTTC | CASSLASSRETQYF | - | TRBJ2-5 | TRBV5-1 | -
TGTGCCAGCTCACCAAGTGGGGATACGCAGTATTTT | CASSPSGDTQYF | - | TRBJ2-3 | TRBV18 | once
TGTGCCACCAGCAGAGAGGTAGGGAGTCCGGACATTCAGTACTTC | CATSREVGSPDIQYF | - | TRBJ2-4 | TRBV15 | -
TGTGCCAGCAGCCCAACAGGGGGTGGCGAGCAGTACTTC | CASSPTGGGEQYF | TRBD1 | TRBJ2-7 | TRBV5-6 | -
TGTGCCAGCAGCCGACTCGATTTATCAGGGGGAGCTTTCTTT | CASSRLDLSGGAFF | TRBD1 | TRBJ1-1 | TRBV5-6 | -
TGTGCCAGCAGTTTACAGGGGCCCTCGACGTACTTC | CASSLQGPSTYF | - | TRBJ2-7 | TRBV28 | -
TGTGCCAGCAGCTTCGACAGGACCCCATACAATGAGCAGTTCTTC | CASSFDRTPYNEQFF | - | TRBJ2-1 | TRBV5-6 | -
TGTGCCAGCAGCGTGCGACCCCCGGGACTAGCGGGGGGTTACTACAATGAGCAGTTCTTC | CASSVRPPGLAGGYYNEQFF | TRBD2 | TRBJ2-1 | TRBV9 | -
TGCGCCAGCAGCTTGCCAGGGGCTGAGACCCAGTACTTC | CASSLPGAETQYF | - | TRBJ2-5 | TRBV5-1 | -
TGTGCCAGCAGTACACAAGGGCGTGGGGGAGAGACCCAGTACTTC | CASSTQGRGGETQYF | - | TRBJ2-5 | TRBV27 | once
TGTGCCAGCAGCACCCAAGGTGGGACAAATGAGCAGTTCTTC | CASSTQGGTNEQFF | - | TRBJ2-1 | TRBV9 | -
TGTGCCAGCAGCTTGATAAGGGGGCAGAACAATCAGCCCCAGCATTTT | CASSLIRGQNNQPQHF | TRBD1 | TRBJ1-5 | TRBV5-8 | -
TGTGCCAGCAGCCCGTCAGATGTGGGCGCGAACTATGGCTACACCTTC | CASSPSDVGANYGYTF | - | TRBJ1-2 | TRBV4-2 | -
TGTGCCAGCTCACCGGATCGACAGGGGACGCAGTATTTT | CASSPDRQGTQYF | TRBD1 | TRBJ2-3 | TRBV18 | -
TGCGCCAGCACTAAGGACAGGGGTCACGGCTACACCTTC | CASTKDRGHGYTF | TRBD1 | TRBJ1-2 | TRBV10-1 | -
TGTGCCAGCAGTCTAGTGGGGGCCACAGGGAACACTGAAGCTTTCTTT | CASSLVGATGNTEAFF | - | TRBJ1-1 | TRBV28 | -
TGTGCCAGCAGCTTAGACCCAGGGCTCTATGGCTACACCTTC | CASSLDPGLYGYTF | - | TRBJ1-2 | TRBV7-9 | -
TGCGCCAGCAGCCTTGAAGGGTTTGTGGGGGACCATGGCTACACCTTC | CASSLEGFVGDHGYTF | - | TRBJ1-2 | TRBV4-1 | -
TGTGCCAGCAGCACAGGACTAGCGGGAAACACAGATACGCAGTATTTT | CASSTGLAGNTDTQYF | TRBD2 | TRBJ2-3 | TRBV7-2 | -
TGCGCCAGCAGCGAGATCCGGAGCTCCTACGAGCAGTACTTC | CASSEIRSSYEQYF | - | TRBJ2-7 | TRBV10-2 | -
TGTGCCAGCAGCCCCTTTAGGGGGGAGGCCTACAATGAGCAGTTCTTC | CASSPFRGEAYNEQFF | - | TRBJ2-1 | TRBV9 | -
TGTGCCAGCAGTTCCGGGACAGGGAATGGCTACACCTTC | CASSSGTGNGYTF | TRBD1 | TRBJ1-2 | TRBV6-6 | -
TGTGCCAGCACCGTCGTCGGACTAGCGGGGGATCGGGAGCAGTTCTTC | CASTVVGLAGDREQFF | TRBD2 | TRBJ2-1 | TRBV2 | -
TGCGCCAGCAGTGACCCTCGCCGGGCCAACGTCCTGACTTTC | CASSDPRRANVLTF | - | TRBJ2-6 | TRBV10-1 | -
TGTGCCAGCAGCCCCGGGGGGAACACTGAAGCTTTCTTT | CASSPGGNTEAFF | - | TRBJ1-1 | TRBV5-4 | -
TGTGCCAGCAGTTTATCGGTTGGAGCTGAAGCTTTCTTT | CASSLSVGAEAFF | - | TRBJ1-1 | TRBV27 | -
TGCGCCAGCAGCTTAGGAGGGACAGGGCCCACAGATACGCAGTATTTT | CASSLGGTGPTDTQYF | TRBD1 | TRBJ2-3 | TRBV5-1 | few
TGTGCCAGCGACCGCGGTTACCAAGAGACCCAGTACTTC | CASDRGYQETQYF | - | TRBJ2-5 | TRBV28 | -
TGTGCCAGCAGTTGGGACAGGGGGCCCTACGAGCAGTACTTC | CASSWDRGPYEQYF | TRBD1 | TRBJ2-7 | TRBV2 | -
TGTGCCAGCTCACCACCCTCTCCTTCTTTTGAAGCTTTCTTT | CASSPPSPSFEAFF | - | TRBJ1-1 | TRBV18 | -
TGTGCCAGCAGCTTAGGTTGGAGCGGGAGGGATGGAGGTGAGCAGTTCTTC | CASSLGWSGRDGGEQFF | TRBD2 | TRBJ2-1 | TRBV7-3 | -
TGCAGCGTTGTACAGGGAGATATGAACACTGAAGCTTTCTTT | CSVVQGDMNTEAFF | - | TRBJ1-1 | TRBV29-1 | few
TGTGCCAGCAGCGAAAGAGGTGGGAGTGAGCAGTTCTTC | CASSERGGSEQFF | - | TRBJ2-1 | TRBV9 | -
TGCGCCAGCAGGACGACGGCCTTCTCCTACGAGCAGTACTTC | CASRTTAFSYEQYF | - | TRBJ2-7 | TRBV4-1 | -
TGTGCCAGCTCAAGCGGACAGGGGAACACTGAAGCTTTCTTT | CASSSGQGNTEAFF | TRBD1 | TRBJ1-1 | TRBV18 | -